These 3 T cell receptor beta chains came from one sample sequenced in a study of blood T cell repertoires in COVID-19. Clones were sequenced by immunoSEQ multiplex PCR, and TCRdb holds only the in-frame ones, with some missing. The repertoire holds 150,000 or so clones, with approximately 86% as singletons. Sample: peripheral blood. These receptors all stem from a man aged 55 to 70 with COVID-19, enrolled during active disease.

The CDR3 DNA reads as TGTGCCAGCAGTTTATCGGCGGGACAGGGAGCCTATGGCTACACCTTC. Protein product: CASSLSAGQGAYGYTF. This chain joins TRBV27 and TRBJ1-2, with TRBD1 matching 9 bases. The J segment lost 4 bases and the V segment lost 0 bases, leaving 6 bases of the junction unmatched. This CDR3 has 16 residues. Germline lookup yields CDR1 MNHEY and CDR2 SMNVEV (reference sequence).

The genes are TRBV29-1 and TRBJ2-2; a possible D gene is TRBD2 (6 bases). This CDR3 is 12 amino acids long. V lost 6 bases and J 8 bases, leaving 13 bases between the germline ends. CDR1 SQVTM and CDR2 ANQGSEA come from the germline V gene. The DNA of the CDR3 is TGCAGCGTGCGGGGCGCTGGGGGGGAGCTGTTTTTT. This gives the protein CSVRGAGGELFF.

This chain connects TRBV11-2 to TRBJ2-5; 13 bases are a match to TRBD2. Trimming removed 2 bases from V and 2 bases from J; junction bases left unmatched: 8. This CDR3 is built from 18 residues. Germline V gene lookup returns CDR1 SGHAT and CDR2 FQNNGV. The DNA for the CDR3 is TGTGCCAGCAGCTTAATGGGGCGACTAGCGGGAGGACAAGAGACCCAGTACTTC. Translated: CASSLMGRLAGGQETQYF.